These 18 T cell receptor beta chains came from one sample sequenced in a study of blood T cells in healthy people across ages. A second PCR of about 7 to 12 cycles used a sample-barcoded 5' primer and a J-beta primer mix. TCRdb fed the 5' RACE reads into MiXCR, producing one record per CDR3 protein. The data hold about 800,000 distinct CDR3 sequences, with more than 45% observed a single time. Source material: blood. The source of these receptors is a man aged 25 to 40 in good health.

The sample holds many counts of this clonotype. The V gene is TRBV20-1, the J gene TRBJ2-4; D might be TRBD2 (5 bases). CDR3 length equals 15 residues. Per germline, CDR1 DFQATT and CDR2 SNEGSKA (reference sequence). Trimming took 4 bases from V and 7 from J, leaving 20 bases between them. The CDR3 region has the DNA TGCAGTGCTACCTCCCCCGATCGGGGTATGAACATTCAGTACTTC. Translation gives CSATSPDRGMNIQYF.

The gene calls are TRBV10-3 and TRBJ2-3; tentative D call: TRBD2 (5 bases). CDR1 is ENHRY, CDR2 SYGVKD, per germline. The CDR3 consists of 13 residues. V was shortened by 10 bases and J by 2 bases, with 13 bases between the two germline ends. The CDR3 spells CATAPGSTDTQYF. CDR3 in DNA: TGTGCCACTGCTCCGGGGTCCACAGATACGCAGTATTTT.

This clonotype was observed a handful of times. The chain has TRBV7-2 and TRBJ1-1; D not certain. The germline CDR1 and CDR2 sequences are SGHTA and FQGNSA. The CDR3 has 14 residues. V was shortened by 2 bases and J by 0 bases, with 7 bases between the two germline ends. The CDR3 region has the DNA TGTGCCAGCAGCTTAAGTGTTATGAACACTGAAGCTTTCTTT. This codes for CASSLSVMNTEAFF.

J is TRBJ2-5 and V is TRBV11-2; no reliable D call. Trimming took 6 bases from V and 11 from J, leaving 16 bases between them. The germline V gene has CDR1 SGHAT and CDR2 FQNNGV. The CDR3 runs 12 residues. CDR3 in DNA: TGTGCCAGCAGTACTAATTACAATGAGCAGTACTTC. Its protein product is CASSTNYNEQYF.

The V gene is TRBV6-2 or TRBV6-3, the J gene TRBJ1-2; D is unclear. Germline CDR1 and CDR2: MNHEY and SVGEGT. The CDR3 is 12 residues long. V lost 6 bases and J lost 2, with 7 bases in between. CDR3 region: CASRLTNYGYTF. The CDR3, as DNA: TGTGCCAGCAGACTCACAAACTATGGCTACACCTTC.

The rearrangement uses TRBV9 and TRBJ1-2; D is unclear. V lost 0 bases and J lost 5, with 8 bases in between. Germline V lookup: CDR1 SGDLS, CDR2 YYNGEE. The CDR3 covers 13 residues. The DNA of the CDR3 is TGTGCCAGCAGCGTAGGGCCTCCGTATGGCTACACCTTC. It codes for CASSVGPPYGYTF. Filled out from reference TRBV9 and TRBJ1-2, the complete variable domain reads DSGVTQTPKHLITATGQRVTLRCSPRSGDLSVYWYQQSLDQGLQFLIQYYNGEERAKGNILERFSAQQFPDLHSELNLSSLELGDSALYFCASSVGPPYGYTFGSGTRLTVV.

V gene TRBV20-1 combines with J gene TRBJ1-5; D perhaps matches TRBD1 (5 bases). The CDR3 covers 15 residues. V lost 3 bases and J 0 bases, leaving 12 bases between the germline ends. From germline, CDR1 is DFQATT and CDR2 SNEGSKA (reference sequence). CDR3 in DNA: TGCAGTGCTAGTCTAGGGGCTGCTAGCAATCAGCCCCAGCATTTT. As protein: CSASLGAASNQPQHF.

The chain combines TRBV6-2 or TRBV6-3 with TRBJ2-1; 10 bases fit TRBD2. The germline gives CDR1 MNHEY, CDR2 SVGEGT. This CDR3 spans 17 amino acids. V lost 2 bases to trimming and J lost 8 bases; unmatched junction nucleotides: 12. CDR3 region: CASSYVVGASGRHEQFF. CDR3 bases: TGTGCCAGCAGTTACGTGGTTGGGGCTAGCGGGAGACATGAGCAGTTCTTC.

This clonotype was counted a few times. The chain employs TRBV15 and TRBJ2-2, with D hard to call. Germline V CDR1 and CDR2: LNHNV, YYDKDF (reference sequence). V lost 5 bases and J 5 bases, leaving 9 bases between the germline ends. The CDR3 is 13 amino acids. Here the CDR3 reads CATSEKVTGELFF. CDR3 coding DNA: TGTGCCACCAGCGAGAAGGTGACCGGGGAGCTGTTTTTT.

The V and J genes are TRBV7-2 and TRBJ2-3; D remains unclear. This CDR3 region has 15 residues. Looked up from germline, CDR1 is SGHTA and CDR2 is FQGNSA. V was cut by 8 bases and J by 4 bases, with 19 bases left in between. The CDR3 loop reads CASGENGYSSDTQYF. CDR3 bases: TGTGCCAGCGGGGAAAACGGCTACTCGTCAGATACGCAGTATTTT.

This chain joins TRBV30 and TRBJ2-5, with 8 bases lining up with TRBD2. The CDR3 sequence is 14 residues long. Germline V CDR1 and CDR2: GTSNPN, SVGIG (reference sequence). V lost 0 bases to trimming and J lost 1 base; unmatched junction nucleotides: 1. Written as DNA, the CDR3 is TGTGCCTGGAGTGTGGCGGGAGGCCAAGAGACCCAGTACTTC. Translating gives CAWSVAGGQETQYF.

The chain has TRBV20-1 and TRBJ2-5; no definite D call. CDR1 is DFQATT and CDR2 is SNEGSKA in the germline V gene (reference sequence). Trimming removed 2 bases at V and 5 bases at J, with 9 bases between. This CDR3 has 12 residues. The CDR3 is CSARKVRETQYF. In nucleotides, the CDR3 is TGCAGTGCTAGAAAAGTGCGGGAGACCCAGTACTTC.

J is TRBJ2-7 and V is TRBV20-1; D may be TRBD2 (6 bases). Trimming pared 6 bases from V and 0 bases from J, leaving 18 bases between. Germline-derived CDR1 and CDR2 are DFQATT and SNEGSKA (reference sequence). The length of the CDR3 is 15 residues. For the CDR3, the DNA is TGCAGTGCCTTTTTCGTGGGAGGTTCCTCCTACGAGCAGTACTTC. Amino acid sequence: CSAFFVGGSSYEQYF.

The rearrangement links TRBV6-1 to TRBJ2-7; D unresolved. The CDR3 is made up of 13 amino acids. Trimming took off 3 bases at V and 0 bases at J, with 6 bases between the two ends. Germline assignment: CDR1 MNHNS and CDR2 SASEGT. CDR3 DNA sequence: TGTGCCAGCAGTGACAATAACTCCTACGAGCAGTACTTC. Encoded protein: CASSDNNSYEQYF.

V gene TRBV27 combines with J gene TRBJ2-1, with D possibly being TRBD2 (6 bases). V gave up 6 bases and J gave up 0 bases, with 12 bases separating them. Germline assignment: CDR1 MNHEY and CDR2 SMNVEV (reference sequence). This CDR3 spans 15 amino acids. As DNA, the CDR3 is TGTGCCAGCAGACGGACTACAAACTCCTACAATGAGCAGTTCTTC. It is translated as CASRRTTNSYNEQFF.

V is TRBV7-2 and J is TRBJ2-1, with D tentatively TRBD2 (5 bases). The V and J ends lost 5 bases and 4 bases respectively, with 15 bases between them. The CDR3 covers 15 residues. Germline V gene sequence: CDR1 SGHTA, CDR2 FQGNSA. The CDR3 bases are TGTGCCAGCAGCCAAGCGGTAGGCTTGTACAATGAGCAGTTCTTC. It codes for CASSQAVGLYNEQFF.

This clonotype showed up just a few times. The chain is built from TRBV7-2 and TRBJ1-2; D perhaps matches TRBD1 (5 bases). Trimming cost V 2 bases and J 0 bases, with 10 bases left between them. Germline CDR1 is SGHTA and CDR2 is FQGNSA. This CDR3 is built from 15 residues. CDR3 bases: TGTGCCAGCAGCTTACTGGGGGGATCTAACTATGGCTACACCTTC. Translation gives CASSLLGGSNYGYTF.

V is TRBV20-1 and J is TRBJ2-3, with unresolved D. The CDR3 totals 14 residues. The ends were cut back, 0 bases at V and 3 bases at J, with 10 bases in the middle. The V gene's germline CDR1 is DFQATT and CDR2 SNEGSKA (reference sequence). The CDR3 DNA is TGCAGTGCTAGAGATACAATAAGTACAGATACGCAGTATTTT. Protein sequence: CSARDTISTDTQYF.